This T cell receptor (beta chain) was recovered during a study of molecular identifiers for immune sequencing clone quantification. This clonotype has ten or more counts. The antigen is undetermined. MiXCR, run by TCRdb on the PCR reads, gives a single entry per CDR3 protein. There are hundreds of thousands of distinct CDR3 sequences in the sample; roughly 25% occur only once, and about 0.73% lies in the top ten. After removal of 0 bases from V and 4 bases from J, the junction contained 4 bases not matched to a gene. This CDR3 has 15 residues. Germline CDR1 is SGHDT and CDR2 is YYEEEE. Study-wide findings and caveats: Clones above 20 RNA copies held over 97% of effector molecules, under 1% in naive cells. Investigators reportedly could detect spiked Jurkat TCR RNA from one cell among over 900,000 naive cells.

This receptor was obtained from a human donor in good health. Some libraries in this study had Jurkat cell RNA spiked in. Sequencing was performed on naive CD8+ T cells from blood, with Jurkat cell RNA spiked in. Subset here: FACS-sorted CD8+CD4-CCR7+CD45RA+ naive T cells. The chain employs TRBV5-6 and TRBJ1-5, with 7 bases identical to TRBD1. The CDR3: CASSLVRDRNQPQHF. The CDR3 bases are TGTGCCAGCAGCTTGGTTCGGGACAGAAATCAGCCCCAGCATTTT.